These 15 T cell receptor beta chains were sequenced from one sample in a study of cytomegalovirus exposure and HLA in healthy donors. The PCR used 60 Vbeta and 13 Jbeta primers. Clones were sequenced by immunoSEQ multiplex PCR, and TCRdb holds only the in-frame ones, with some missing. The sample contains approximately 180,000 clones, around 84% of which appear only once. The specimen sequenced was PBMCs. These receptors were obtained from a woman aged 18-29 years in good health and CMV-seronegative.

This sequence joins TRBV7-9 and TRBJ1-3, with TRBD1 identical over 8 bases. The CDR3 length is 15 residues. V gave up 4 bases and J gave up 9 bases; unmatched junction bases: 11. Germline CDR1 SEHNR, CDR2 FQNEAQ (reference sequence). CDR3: CASSSGTGPAGTIYF. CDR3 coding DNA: TGTGCCAGCAGCTCCGGGACAGGTCCGGCAGGCACCATATATTTT.

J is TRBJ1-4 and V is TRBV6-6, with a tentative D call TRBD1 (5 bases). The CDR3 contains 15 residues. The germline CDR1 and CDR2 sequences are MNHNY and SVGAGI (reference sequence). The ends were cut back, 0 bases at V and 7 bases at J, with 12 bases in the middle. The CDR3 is CASSYSWAGGEKLFF. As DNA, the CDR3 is TGTGCCAGCAGTTACTCTTGGGCGGGGGGTGAAAAACTGTTTTTT.

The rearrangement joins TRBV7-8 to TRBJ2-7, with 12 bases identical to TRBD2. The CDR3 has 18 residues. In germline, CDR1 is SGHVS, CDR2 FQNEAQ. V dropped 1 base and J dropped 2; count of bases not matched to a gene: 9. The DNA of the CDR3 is TGTGCCAGCAGCTTAGAACTAGCGGGAGGCCTTCGCGCCTACGAGCAGTACTTC. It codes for CASSLELAGGLRAYEQYF.

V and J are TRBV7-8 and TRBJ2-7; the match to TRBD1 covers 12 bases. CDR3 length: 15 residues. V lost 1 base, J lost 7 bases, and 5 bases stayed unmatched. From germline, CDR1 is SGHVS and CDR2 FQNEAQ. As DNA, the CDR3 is TGTGCCAGCAGCTTAGGGGGGACAGGGGGCCGAGAGCAGTACGTC. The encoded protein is CASSLGGTGGREQYV.

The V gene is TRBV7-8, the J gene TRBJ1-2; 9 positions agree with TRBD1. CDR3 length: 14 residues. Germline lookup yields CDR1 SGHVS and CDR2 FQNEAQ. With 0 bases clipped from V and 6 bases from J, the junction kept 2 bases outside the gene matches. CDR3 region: CASSLADRGDGYTF. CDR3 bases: TGTGCCAGCAGCTTAGCCGACAGGGGGGATGGCTACACCTTC.

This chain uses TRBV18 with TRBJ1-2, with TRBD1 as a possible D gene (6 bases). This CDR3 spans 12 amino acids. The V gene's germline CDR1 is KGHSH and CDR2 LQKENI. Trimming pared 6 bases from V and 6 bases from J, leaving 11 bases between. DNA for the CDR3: TGTGCCAGCTCGCTCACAGGGAATGGCTACACCTTC. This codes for CASSLTGNGYTF.

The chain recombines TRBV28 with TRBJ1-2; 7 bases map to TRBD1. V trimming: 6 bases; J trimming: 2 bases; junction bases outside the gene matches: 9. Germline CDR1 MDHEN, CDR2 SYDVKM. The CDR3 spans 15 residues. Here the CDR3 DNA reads TGTGCCAGCAGAAACTGGGACAGATTAAACTATGGCTACACCTTC. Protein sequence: CASRNWDRLNYGYTF.

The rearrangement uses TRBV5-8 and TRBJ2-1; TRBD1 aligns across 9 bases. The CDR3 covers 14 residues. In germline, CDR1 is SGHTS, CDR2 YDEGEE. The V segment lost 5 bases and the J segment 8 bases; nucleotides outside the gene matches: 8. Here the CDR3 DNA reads TGTGCCAGCAGGGACAGGGGTTTTGGGGATGAGCAGTTCTTC. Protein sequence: CASRDRGFGDEQFF.

The CDR3 DNA sequence: TGCGCCAGCAGCCAACAGGGGAACATTCAGTACTTC. The encoded protein is CASSQQGNIQYF. This chain uses TRBV4-1 with TRBJ2-4; TRBD1 might be the D (6 bases). Looked up from germline, CDR1 is MGHRA and CDR2 is YSYEKL. V lost 2 bases, J lost 7 bases, and 6 bases lay in between. The CDR3 is 12 residues long.

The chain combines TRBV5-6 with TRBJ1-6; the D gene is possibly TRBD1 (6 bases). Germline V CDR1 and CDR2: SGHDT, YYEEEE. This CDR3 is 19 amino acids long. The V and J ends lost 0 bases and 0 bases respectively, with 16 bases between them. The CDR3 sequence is CASSLEGGGGSSYNSPLHF. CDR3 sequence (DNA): TGTGCCAGCAGCTTGGAAGGAGGGGGAGGGAGCTCCTATAATTCACCCCTCCACTTT.

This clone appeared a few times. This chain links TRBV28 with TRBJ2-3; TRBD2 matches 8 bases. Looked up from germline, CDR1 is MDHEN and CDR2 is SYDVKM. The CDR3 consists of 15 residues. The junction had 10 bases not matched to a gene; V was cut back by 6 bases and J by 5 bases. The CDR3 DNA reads TGTGCCAGCAGGCCTTCACCGGGACTAGGAGATACGCAGTATTTT. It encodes CASRPSPGLGDTQYF.

CDR3 in amino acids: CASSFVRAQYF. The DNA for the CDR3 is TGTGCCAGCAGTTTCGTCAGGGCGCAGTATTTT. This chain joins TRBV28 and TRBJ2-3; possible D gene TRBD1, 5 bases. CDR1 is MDHEN and CDR2 is SYDVKM in the germline V gene. The CDR3 totals 11 residues. V lost 3 bases, J lost 10 bases, and 8 bases lay in between.

The chain's CDR3 is CASMGARSGANVLTF. As DNA, the CDR3 is TGTGCCAGCATGGGGGCTCGCTCTGGGGCCAACGTCCTGACTTTC. This chain uses TRBV6-1 with TRBJ2-6; D possibly corresponds to TRBD1 (6 bases). With 7 bases removed from V and 0 bases from J, the gap between germline ends came to 10 bases. CDR3 length: 15 amino acids. Germline lookup yields CDR1 MNHNS and CDR2 SASEGT.

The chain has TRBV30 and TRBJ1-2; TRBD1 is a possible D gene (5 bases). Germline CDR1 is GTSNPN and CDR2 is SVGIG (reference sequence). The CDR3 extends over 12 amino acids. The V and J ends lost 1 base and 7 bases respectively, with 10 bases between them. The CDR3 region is CAWSDQGSGYTF. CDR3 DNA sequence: TGTGCCTGGAGTGACCAGGGTAGTGGCTACACCTTC.

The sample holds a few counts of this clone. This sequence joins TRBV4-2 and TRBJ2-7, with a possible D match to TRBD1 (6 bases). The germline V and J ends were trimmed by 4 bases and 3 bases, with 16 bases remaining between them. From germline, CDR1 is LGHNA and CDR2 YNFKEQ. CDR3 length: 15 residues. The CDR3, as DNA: TGTGCCAGCAGCCCCCGGGCAGGGGCTCACTACGAGCAGTACTTC. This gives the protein CASSPRAGAHYEQYF.